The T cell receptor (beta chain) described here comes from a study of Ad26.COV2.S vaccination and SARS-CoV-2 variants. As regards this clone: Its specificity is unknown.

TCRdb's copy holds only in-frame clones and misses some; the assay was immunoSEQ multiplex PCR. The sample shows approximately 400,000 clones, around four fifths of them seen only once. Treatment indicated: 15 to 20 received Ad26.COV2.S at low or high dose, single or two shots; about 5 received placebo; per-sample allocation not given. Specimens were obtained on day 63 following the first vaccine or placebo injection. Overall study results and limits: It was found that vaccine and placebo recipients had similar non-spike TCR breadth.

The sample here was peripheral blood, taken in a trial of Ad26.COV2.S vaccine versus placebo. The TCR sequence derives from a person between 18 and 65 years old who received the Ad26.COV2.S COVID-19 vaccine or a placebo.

CDR3 amino acids: CASSYGTGEAFF. The CDR3 DNA reads as TGTGCCAGCAGTTACGGGACGGGTGAAGCTTTCTTT. The chain carries TRBV7-2 and TRBJ1-1; D perhaps matches TRBD1 (5 bases). The ends were cut back, 6 bases at V and 7 bases at J, with 12 bases in the middle. CDR3 length equals 12 residues. The V gene's germline CDR1 is SGHTA and CDR2 FQGNSA.